One sample yielded the 15 T cell receptor beta chains listed below, sequenced in a study of cytomegalovirus exposure and HLA in healthy donors. The primer mix had 60 Vbeta and 13 Jbeta primers. Sequencing used immunoSEQ multiplex PCR; TCRdb keeps in-frame clones, though not all of them. The data show 110,000 or so clones, 74% seen once. The specimen was PBMCs. These receptors were taken from a woman aged 40 to 50 in good health and CMV-seropositive.

The chain has TRBV5-1 and TRBJ1-5; D ambiguous. The V end lost 1 base, the J end lost 0 bases, and 8 bases lay between the germline ends. CDR1 is SGHRS and CDR2 is YFSETQ in the germline V gene. The CDR3 covers 15 residues. The CDR3 sequence is CASSLSGISNQPQHF. The CDR3 coding sequence is TGCGCCAGCAGCTTGTCGGGGATTAGCAATCAGCCCCAGCATTTT.

This clone has just one count. V gene TRBV18 combines with J gene TRBJ1-5; TRBD1 agrees at 7 bases. The CDR3 length is 15 residues. Germline loops: CDR1 KGHSH, CDR2 LQKENI. Unmatched junction bases numbered 11, after V lost 5 bases and J lost 7 bases. The CDR3 coding sequence is TGTGCCAGCTCAGTGTCAGGGGGAAGGGTCCAGCCCCAGCATTTT. Its protein is CASSVSGGRVQPQHF.

The V and J genes are TRBV18 and TRBJ1-4; D ambiguous. Trimming removed 3 bases from V and 7 bases from J, with 18 bases in between. Germline V lookup: CDR1 KGHSH, CDR2 LQKENI. This CDR3 region has 16 residues. The CDR3 is CASSPSGLAHSEKLFF. In DNA form, the CDR3 reads TGTGCCAGCTCACCTTCGGGTCTCGCCCATAGTGAAAAACTGTTTTTT.

The V gene is TRBV7-8, the J gene TRBJ1-5; 9 bases align to TRBD1. The CDR3 is 17 amino acids. The V segment lost 4 bases and the J segment 0 bases; nucleotides outside the gene matches: 7. Germline values: CDR1 SGHVS, CDR2 FQNEAQ. The CDR3 nucleotides are TGTGCCAGCAGCTCACAGGGGGCCGGGGTTAGCAATCAGCCCCAGCATTTT. Protein product: CASSSQGAGVSNQPQHF.

The chain links TRBV12-5 to TRBJ1-4; 7 nucleotides align to TRBD1. CDR3 size: 15 residues. Looked up from germline, CDR1 is LGHNT and CDR2 is FRNRAP. The junction had 5 bases not matched to a gene; V was cut back by 1 base and J by 6 bases. The CDR3 DNA sequence: TGTGCTAGTGGTTTGGGGACAGGCAGGCATGAAAAACTGTTTTTT. Its translation: CASGLGTGRHEKLFF.

The rearrangement joins TRBV4-1 to TRBJ2-2, with 8 bases lining up with TRBD2. Germline V gives CDR1 MGHRA, CDR2 YSYEKL. J lost 5 bases, V lost 4 bases, and 9 bases had no gene match. The CDR3 spans 16 residues. DNA of the CDR3: TGCGCCAGCAGCCTGACTGGCCTAGCGGGTACCGGGGAGCTGTTTTTT. This codes for CASSLTGLAGTGELFF.

The chain recombines TRBV2 with TRBJ2-1; the D is unclear. Trimming took 5 bases from V and 6 from J, leaving 17 bases between them. Germline loops: CDR1 SNHLY, CDR2 FYNNEI. The CDR3 consists of 15 residues. In DNA form, the CDR3 reads TGTGCCAGCAGTCCAAGCCTAGGTCGGGTCAATGAGCAGTTCTTC. Protein: CASSPSLGRVNEQFF. The complete variable domain, with remaining parts taken from reference TRBV2 and TRBJ2-1, reads EPEVTQTPSHQVTQMGQEVILRCVPISNHLYFYWYRQILGQKVEFLVSFYNNEISEKSEIFDDQFSVERPDGSNFTLKIRSTKLEDSAMYFCASSPSLGRVNEQFFGPGTRLTVL.

CDR3 bases: TGTGCCAGCAGTCTCCGGGACAGCTACTACAATGAGCAGTTCTTC. Its protein product is CASSLRDSYYNEQFF. The chain couples TRBV27 to TRBJ2-1, with TRBD1 identical over 7 bases. Germline loops: CDR1 MNHEY, CDR2 SMNVEV (reference sequence). The CDR3 spans 15 residues. With 5 bases clipped from V and 3 bases from J, the junction kept 7 bases outside the gene matches.

The chain joins TRBV6-9 to TRBJ1-2; 10 bases fit TRBD1. CDR3 size: 16 residues. Per the germline V gene, CDR1 is MNHGY and CDR2 is SVAAGI. Trimming cost V 8 bases and J 4 bases; bases outside gene matches: 13. The CDR3: CASPHQTGGAIYGYTF. CDR3 nucleotide sequence: TGTGCCAGCCCCCACCAGACAGGGGGCGCGATCTATGGCTACACCTTC.

This chain connects TRBV7-9 to TRBJ1-2; 9 positions agree with TRBD1. J lost 5 bases, V lost 8 bases, and 9 bases had no gene match. Germline V gene data show CDR1 as SEHNR and CDR2 as FQNEAQ (reference sequence). This CDR3 region has 14 residues. DNA of the CDR3: TGTGCCAGCCGATGGGACAGGGAAAGGTATGGCTACACCTTC. It is translated as CASRWDRERYGYTF.

This clone has a handful of counts. The chain couples TRBV6-6 to TRBJ1-1; D perhaps matches TRBD1 (6 bases). Germline values: CDR1 MNHNY, CDR2 SVGAGI (reference sequence). This CDR3 is 15 amino acids long. V lost 2 bases, J lost 5 bases, and 15 bases lay in between. CDR3 region: CASSYAGGAGTEAFF. DNA of the CDR3: TGTGCCAGCAGTTACGCGGGGGGCGCGGGAACTGAAGCTTTCTTT.

A single count supports this clone. The chain links TRBV7-3 to TRBJ2-2; 8 positions agree with TRBD2. V shed 5 bases and J 2 bases; nucleotides not matched to a gene: 4. This CDR3 contains 15 residues. CDR1 is SGHTA and CDR2 is FQGTGA in the germline V gene. CDR3 bases: TGTGCCAGCAGCCCCACTAGCGGAAACACCGGGGAGCTGTTTTTT. Residues: CASSPTSGNTGELFF.

This chain links TRBV5-5 with TRBJ1-5; 9 bases match TRBD1. The CDR3 totals 16 residues. V gave up 2 bases and J gave up 2 bases; unmatched junction bases: 5. Germline CDR1 SGHKS, CDR2 YYEKEE (reference sequence). The CDR3 sequence is CASSFGTGSGNQPQHF. As DNA, the CDR3 is TGTGCCAGCAGCTTTGGGACAGGGTCCGGCAATCAGCCCCAGCATTTT.

The V call is TRBV19, the J call TRBJ2-1; D remains unclear. V shed 3 bases and J shed 7 bases, with 10 bases lying between them. Germline CDR1 and CDR2: LNHDA and SQIVND (reference sequence). This CDR3 comprises 13 residues. The CDR3 coding sequence is TGTGCCAGTAGTATTGGCCTTTGGAATGAGCAGTTCTTC. This encodes CASSIGLWNEQFF.

V usage is TRBV30 and J usage is TRBJ1-5; 12 nucleotides agree with TRBD1. Losses at the gene ends were 0 bases for V and 4 bases for J; bases not matched to a gene: 7. CDR1 and CDR2 (germline): GTSNPN, SVGIG (reference sequence). The CDR3 spans 17 residues. The CDR3 loop is CAWSVSGTGGANQPQHF. CDR3 nucleotide sequence: TGTGCCTGGAGTGTCTCCGGGACAGGGGGCGCGAATCAGCCCCAGCATTTT.